This T cell receptor beta chain is drawn from a study of blood T cell repertoires in COVID-19. Sequenced by immunoSEQ multiplex PCR; TCRdb stores in-frame clones only, minus some. The table includes around 300,000 clones, around 89% detected once. Sequenced: peripheral blood. The source of this sequence is a woman aged 40 to 49 with acute or convalescent COVID-19.

The CDR3 sequence is CASSPRGFGNTIYF. The CDR3 DNA follows: TGTGCCAGCAGTCCCAGGGGGTTCGGAAACACCATATATTTT. The rearrangement uses TRBV27 and TRBJ1-3; the match to TRBD1 covers 7 bases. Germline V lookup: CDR1 MNHEY, CDR2 SMNVEV (reference sequence). CDR3 length: 14 residues. V dropped 5 bases and J dropped 4; count of bases not matched to a gene: 5.